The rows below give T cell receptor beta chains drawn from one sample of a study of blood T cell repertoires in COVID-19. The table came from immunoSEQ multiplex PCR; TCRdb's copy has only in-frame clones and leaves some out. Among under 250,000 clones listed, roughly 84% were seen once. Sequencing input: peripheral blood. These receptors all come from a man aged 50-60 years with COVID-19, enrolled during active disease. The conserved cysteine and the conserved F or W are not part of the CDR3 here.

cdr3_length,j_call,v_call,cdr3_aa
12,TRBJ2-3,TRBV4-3,ASSPQGSTDTQY
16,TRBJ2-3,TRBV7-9,ASSQSATTGASTDTQY
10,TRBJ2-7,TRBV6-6,ATTGGAYEQY
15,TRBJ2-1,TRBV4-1,ASSHIPGTGARNEQF
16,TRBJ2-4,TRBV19,ASSSTGLAGGPTNIQY
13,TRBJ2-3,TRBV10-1,ASNKTSGYTDTQY
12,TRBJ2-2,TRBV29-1,SAARDTKLGELF
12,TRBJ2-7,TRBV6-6,ASSPFLKSYEQY
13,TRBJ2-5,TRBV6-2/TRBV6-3,ASSSWTGLQETQY
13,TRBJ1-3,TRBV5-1,ASSLDSGAGNTIY
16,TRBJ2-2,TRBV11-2,ASSRRLSHTVNTGELF
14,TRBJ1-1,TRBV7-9,ASSLRTGSPNTEAF
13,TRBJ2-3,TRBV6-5,ASSPRTDLTDTQY
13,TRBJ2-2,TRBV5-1,ASSLAMGGTGELF
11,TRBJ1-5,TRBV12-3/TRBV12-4,ASSLGSDQPQH
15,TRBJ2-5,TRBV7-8,ASSSRARGRGGETQY
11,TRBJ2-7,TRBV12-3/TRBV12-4,ASSGMAGFEQY
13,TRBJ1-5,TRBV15,ATSRGGAGNQPQH
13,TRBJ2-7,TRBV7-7,ASSKWTSGSDEQY
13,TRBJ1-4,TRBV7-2,ASSPPGSDYEKLF
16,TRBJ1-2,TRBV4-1,ASSQTKLGLFPDYGYT
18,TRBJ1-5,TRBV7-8,ASSSVGTSRLTNSNQPQH
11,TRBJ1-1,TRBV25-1,ASNRTGLLFAF
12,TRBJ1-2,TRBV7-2,ASSLLQGNYGYT